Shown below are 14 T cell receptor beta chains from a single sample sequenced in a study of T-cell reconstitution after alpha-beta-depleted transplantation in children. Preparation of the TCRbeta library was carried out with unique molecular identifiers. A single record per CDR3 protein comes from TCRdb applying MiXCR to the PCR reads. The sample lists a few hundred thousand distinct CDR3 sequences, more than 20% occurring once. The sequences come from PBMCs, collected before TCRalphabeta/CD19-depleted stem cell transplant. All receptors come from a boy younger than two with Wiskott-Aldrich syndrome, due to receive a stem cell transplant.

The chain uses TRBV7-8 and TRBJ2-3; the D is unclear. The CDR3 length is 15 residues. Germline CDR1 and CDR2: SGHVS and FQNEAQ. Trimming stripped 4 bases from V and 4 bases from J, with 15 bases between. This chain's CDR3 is CASSSLNWVPDTQYF. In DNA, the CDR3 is TGTGCCAGCAGCTCCTTGAATTGGGTCCCAGATACGCAGTATTTT.

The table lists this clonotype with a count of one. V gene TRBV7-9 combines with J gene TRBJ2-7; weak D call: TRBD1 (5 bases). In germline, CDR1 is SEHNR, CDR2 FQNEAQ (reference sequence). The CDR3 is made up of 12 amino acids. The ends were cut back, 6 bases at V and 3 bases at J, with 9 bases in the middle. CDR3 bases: TGTGCCAGCAGATTCGGACACTACGAGCAGTACTTC. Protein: CASRFGHYEQYF.

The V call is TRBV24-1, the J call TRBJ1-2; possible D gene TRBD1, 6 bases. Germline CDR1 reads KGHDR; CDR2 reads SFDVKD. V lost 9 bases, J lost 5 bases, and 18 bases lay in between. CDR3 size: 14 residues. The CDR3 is CATSTAGARYGYTF. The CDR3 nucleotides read TGTGCCACCTCCACCGCGGGGGCGAGGTATGGCTACACCTTC.

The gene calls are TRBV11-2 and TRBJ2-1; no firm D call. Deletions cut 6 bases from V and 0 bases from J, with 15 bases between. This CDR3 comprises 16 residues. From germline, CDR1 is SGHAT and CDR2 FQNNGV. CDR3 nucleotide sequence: TGTGCCAGCAGTACCCATCCGGGCAGCTCCTACAATGAGCAGTTCTTC. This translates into CASSTHPGSSYNEQFF.

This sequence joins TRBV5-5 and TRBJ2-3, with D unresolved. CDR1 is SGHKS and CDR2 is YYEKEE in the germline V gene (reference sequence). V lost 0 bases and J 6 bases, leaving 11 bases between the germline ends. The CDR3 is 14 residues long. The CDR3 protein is CASSLGPRLDTQYF. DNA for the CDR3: TGTGCCAGCAGCTTGGGACCTAGGCTGGATACGCAGTATTTT.

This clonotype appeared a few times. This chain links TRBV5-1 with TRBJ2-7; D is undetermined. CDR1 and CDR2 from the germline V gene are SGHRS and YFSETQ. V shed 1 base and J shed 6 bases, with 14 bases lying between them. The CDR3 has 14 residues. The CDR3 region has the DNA TGCGCCAGCAGCTTGTATCAGGAATTAGGCGAGCAGTACTTC. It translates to CASSLYQELGEQYF.

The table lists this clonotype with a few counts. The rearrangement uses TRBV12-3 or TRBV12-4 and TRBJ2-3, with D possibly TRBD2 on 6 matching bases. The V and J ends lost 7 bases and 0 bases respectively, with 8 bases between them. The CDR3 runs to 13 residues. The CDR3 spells CASTLASTDTQYF. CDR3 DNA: TGTGCCAGCACTCTAGCGAGCACAGATACGCAGTATTTT.

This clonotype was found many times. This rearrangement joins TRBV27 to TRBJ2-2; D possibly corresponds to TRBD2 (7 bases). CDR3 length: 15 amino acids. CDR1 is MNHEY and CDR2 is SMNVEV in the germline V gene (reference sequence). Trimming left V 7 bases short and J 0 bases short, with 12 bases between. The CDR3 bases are TGTGCCAGCACCCCGGGGGGCGCGAACACCGGGGAGCTGTTTTTT. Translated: CASTPGGANTGELFF.

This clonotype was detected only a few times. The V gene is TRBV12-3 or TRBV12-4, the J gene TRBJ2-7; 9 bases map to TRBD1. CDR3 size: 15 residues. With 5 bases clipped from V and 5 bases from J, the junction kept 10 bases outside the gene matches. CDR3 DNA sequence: TGTGCCAGCAGTGTCCGGGACAGGGAGGTCAACGAGCAGTACTTC. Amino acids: CASSVRDREVNEQYF.

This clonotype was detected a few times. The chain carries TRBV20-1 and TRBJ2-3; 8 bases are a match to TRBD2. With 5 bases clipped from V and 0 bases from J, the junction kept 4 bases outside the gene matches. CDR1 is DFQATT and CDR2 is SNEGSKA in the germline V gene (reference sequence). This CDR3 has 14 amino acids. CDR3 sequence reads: CSAGVAGSTDTQYF. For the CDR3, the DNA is TGCAGTGCTGGGGTAGCGGGGAGCACAGATACGCAGTATTTT.

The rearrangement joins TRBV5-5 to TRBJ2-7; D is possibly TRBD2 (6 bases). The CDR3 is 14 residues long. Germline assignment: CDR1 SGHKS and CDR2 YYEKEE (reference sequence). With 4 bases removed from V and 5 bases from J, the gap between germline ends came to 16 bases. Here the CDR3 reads CASSPEGGIHEQYF. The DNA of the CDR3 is TGTGCCAGCAGCCCTGAGGGAGGTATTCACGAGCAGTACTTC.

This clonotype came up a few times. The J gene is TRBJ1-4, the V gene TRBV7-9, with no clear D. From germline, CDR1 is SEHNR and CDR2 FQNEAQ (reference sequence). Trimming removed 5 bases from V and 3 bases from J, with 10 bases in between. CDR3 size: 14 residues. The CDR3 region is CASSPKGSNEKLFF. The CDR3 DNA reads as TGTGCCAGCAGCCCTAAGGGATCTAATGAAAAACTGTTTTTT. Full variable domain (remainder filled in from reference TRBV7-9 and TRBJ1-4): DTGVSQNPRHKITKRGQNVTFRCDPISEHNRLYWYRQTLGQGPEFLTYFQNEAQLEKSRLLSDRFSAERPKGSFSTLEIQRTEQGDSAMYLCASSPKGSNEKLFFGSGTQLSVL.

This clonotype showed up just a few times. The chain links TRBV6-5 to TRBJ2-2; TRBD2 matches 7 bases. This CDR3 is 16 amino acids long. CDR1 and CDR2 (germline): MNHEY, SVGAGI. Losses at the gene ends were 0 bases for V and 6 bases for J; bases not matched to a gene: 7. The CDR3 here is CASSYSKAGEAGELFF. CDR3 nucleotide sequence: TGTGCCAGCAGTTACTCTAAGGCGGGGGAGGCCGGGGAGCTGTTTTTT.

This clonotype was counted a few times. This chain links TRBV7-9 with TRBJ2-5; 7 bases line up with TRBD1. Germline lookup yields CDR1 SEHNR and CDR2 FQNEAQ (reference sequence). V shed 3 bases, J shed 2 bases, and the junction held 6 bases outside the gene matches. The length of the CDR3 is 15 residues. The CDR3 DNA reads TGTGCCAGCAGCTTTCGACAGGGCCCACAAGAGACCCAGTACTTC. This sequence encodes CASSFRQGPQETQYF.